This entry lists 9 T cell receptor beta chains sequenced from one sample in a study of technical replicates of blood from a few donors. Data came from immunoSEQ multiplex PCR; TCRdb stores just in-frame clones and leaves some out. The sample has under 85,000 clones, roughly 94% seen once. Sequenced: T cells isolated from PBMCs. Every receptor here comes from a human donor in good health.

The gene calls are TRBV10-2 and TRBJ2-5; the D gene is possibly TRBD2 (5 bases). This CDR3 spans 14 amino acids. Germline CDR1 and CDR2: WSHSY and SAAADI. V lost 4 bases, J lost 1 base, and 10 bases lay in between. The CDR3 loop is CASSVLTSQETQYF. CDR3 DNA sequence: TGCGCCAGCAGTGTTCTCACTAGCCAAGAGACCCAGTACTTC.

The rearrangement uses TRBV6-5 and TRBJ1-4; 7 bases fit TRBD1. The germline gives CDR1 MNHEY, CDR2 SVGAGI. After removal of 5 bases from V and 8 bases from J, the junction contained 8 bases not matched to a gene. The length of the CDR3 is 14 residues. CDR3 nucleotides: TGTGCCAGCAGTCCGACAGGGCTAGAGGAAAAACTGTTTTTT. The encoded protein is CASSPTGLEEKLFF.

The chain joins TRBV4-2 to TRBJ2-7, with D possibly TRBD2 on 5 matching bases. V gave up 0 bases and J gave up 3 bases, with 21 bases separating them. Germline-derived CDR1 and CDR2 are LGHNA and YNFKEQ. The CDR3 spans 18 residues. The CDR3 sequence is CASSQERRARSPNYEQYF. For the CDR3, the DNA is TGTGCCAGCAGCCAAGAGAGGCGGGCTAGGTCCCCAAACTACGAGCAGTACTTC.

The chain combines TRBV5-4 with TRBJ2-5, with TRBD1 matching over 7 bases. Germline values: CDR1 SGHNT, CDR2 YYREEE (reference sequence). The CDR3 runs to 15 residues. V lost 4 bases and J lost 1; bases outside the gene matches: 7. CDR3 region: CASSTATGPQETQYF. The CDR3 DNA sequence: TGTGCCAGCAGCACGGCGACAGGGCCCCAAGAGACCCAGTACTTC.

This clone appeared a single time. The J gene is TRBJ2-1, the V gene TRBV5-1, with D tentatively TRBD1 (5 bases). V shed 0 bases and J shed 7 bases, with 11 bases lying between them. This CDR3 comprises 14 residues. The germline V gene has CDR1 SGHRS and CDR2 YFSETQ. DNA of the CDR3: TGCGCCAGCAGCTTGGATGTTCAGGGTAATGAGCAGTTCTTC. It is translated as CASSLDVQGNEQFF.

This rearrangement joins TRBV5-1 to TRBJ2-1, with TRBD1 identical over 7 bases. The junction had 8 bases not matched to a gene; V was cut back by 2 bases and J by 9 bases. Germline loops: CDR1 SGHRS, CDR2 YFSETQ. This CDR3 has 14 residues. CDR3 region: CASSFGQERGEQFF. The CDR3 DNA is TGCGCCAGCAGCTTCGGACAGGAAAGAGGTGAGCAGTTCTTC.

This chain uses TRBV5-1 with TRBJ2-7, with 9 bases fitting TRBD1. Germline trimming cut 0 bases from V and 4 bases from J; bases unmatched to any gene: 2. CDR1 and CDR2 from the germline V gene are SGHRS and YFSETQ. The CDR3 has 14 residues. The CDR3 DNA follows: TGCGCCAGCAGCTTGGAGGGACAGGGTTACGAGCAGTACTTC. Translating it yields CASSLEGQGYEQYF.

The genes are TRBV5-4 and TRBJ1-1; 9 nucleotides line up with TRBD1. CDR1 is SGHNT, CDR2 YYREEE, per germline (reference sequence). The CDR3 spans 14 residues. With 0 bases clipped from V and 5 bases from J, the junction kept 2 bases outside the gene matches. The CDR3 DNA is TGTGCCAGCAGCTTGGTGACAGGGGGTACTGAAGCTTTCTTT. This encodes CASSLVTGGTEAFF.

The V gene is TRBV6-5, the J gene TRBJ1-1, with D possibly matching TRBD1 (6 bases). The CDR3 totals 13 residues. Germline V gene lookup returns CDR1 MNHEY and CDR2 SVGAGI. V was clipped by 10 bases and J by 0 bases, with 12 bases between them. The CDR3 bases are TGTGCCACCCGGGACAACATGAACACTGAAGCTTTCTTT. This encodes CATRDNMNTEAFF.